Presented here are 15 T cell receptor beta chains from one specimen sequenced in a study of blood T cell repertoires in COVID-19. Measured with immunoSEQ multiplex PCR; TCRdb has only the in-frame clones, and not every one. The top ten hold approximately 1.5% of the sample, which has about 140,000 clones, about 90% seen once. Material: peripheral blood. These receptors were taken from a woman aged 60-75 years with acute or convalescent COVID-19.

This chain uses TRBV15 with TRBJ2-5; 8 bases agree with TRBD1. The J segment lost 4 bases and the V segment lost 0 bases, leaving 7 bases of the junction unmatched. CDR3 length equals 16 residues. Per the germline V gene, CDR1 is LNHNV and CDR2 is YYDKDF (reference sequence). CDR3 protein: CATSRDVGQGGETQYF. The DNA of the CDR3 is TGTGCCACCAGCAGAGATGTTGGACAGGGTGGAGAGACCCAGTACTTC.

The chain is built from TRBV30 and TRBJ1-4; 7 bases line up with TRBD1. This CDR3 has 15 amino acids. CDR1 is GTSNPN, CDR2 SVGIG, per germline (reference sequence). V shed 5 bases, J shed 7 bases, and the junction held 13 bases outside the gene matches. The CDR3 DNA sequence: TGTGCCTGGTCCGATCTTTCCGGGGACAGTGAAAAACTGTTTTTT. Translated, it gives CAWSDLSGDSEKLFF.

The chain combines TRBV27 with TRBJ1-2; unclear D gene. In germline, CDR1 is MNHEY, CDR2 SMNVEV (reference sequence). Trimming took off 4 bases at V and 4 bases at J, with 22 bases between the two ends. CDR3 length equals 17 residues. CDR3 protein: CASSSHNPSINTYGYTF. CDR3 sequence (DNA): TGTGCCAGCAGTTCCCATAACCCATCCATTAACACCTATGGCTACACCTTC.

This chain joins TRBV4-1 and TRBJ1-6, with D perhaps matching TRBD1 (5 bases). The CDR3 has 13 residues. Germline values: CDR1 MGHRA, CDR2 YSYEKL. Trimming pared 0 bases from V and 12 bases from J, leaving 9 bases between. This CDR3 is CASSQEGGRPLHF. The CDR3 DNA follows: TGCGCCAGCAGCCAAGAGGGGGGGAGACCCCTCCACTTT.

The J gene is TRBJ2-3, the V gene TRBV5-8; perhaps TRBD2 as D (5 bases). CDR3 length: 10 residues. V gave up 7 bases and J gave up 11 bases, with 11 bases separating them. Germline CDR1 and CDR2: SGHTS and YDEGEE. Here the CDR3 DNA reads TGTGCCAGCCCAGGCCGGGGGCAGTATTTT. This encodes CASPGRGQYF.

This chain joins TRBV27 and TRBJ2-7, with a weak D call TRBD1 (6 bases). There are 14 residues in the CDR3. The ends were cut back, 5 bases at V and 10 bases at J, with 21 bases in the middle. Looked up from germline, CDR1 is MNHEY and CDR2 is SMNVEV (reference sequence). CDR3 bases: TGTGCCAGCAGTCAAGTCCCACAGGGCGGTCTTCAGTACTTC. Its translation is CASSQVPQGGLQYF.

J is TRBJ1-6 and V is TRBV3-1 (or the pseudogene TRBV3-2); 8 nucleotides match TRBD1. Germline V CDR1 and CDR2: LGHDT, YNNKEL (reference sequence). The length of the CDR3 is 14 residues. The trim removed 5 bases at V and 9 bases at J, leaving 6 bases unmatched. The CDR3 loop reads CASSTTGVGSPLHF. The DNA for the CDR3 is TGTGCCAGCAGCACGACAGGGGTTGGTTCACCCCTCCACTTT.

This chain joins TRBV19 and TRBJ1-2; TRBD1 matches 7 bases. This CDR3 is 15 amino acids long. Germline CDR1 reads LNHDA; CDR2 reads SQIVND (reference sequence). The V gene end was trimmed by 3 bases and the J gene end by 1 base; junction bases not matched to a gene: 5. CDR3: CASSIRDRHNYGYTF. The DNA for the CDR3 is TGTGCCAGTAGTATCCGGGACAGACATAACTATGGCTACACCTTC.

This chain uses TRBV6-5 with TRBJ1-5; D may be TRBD1 (5 bases). Germline V gene data show CDR1 as MNHEY and CDR2 as SVGAGI. The CDR3 runs 14 residues. Trimming pared 5 bases from V and 4 bases from J, leaving 12 bases between. The CDR3 DNA follows: TGTGCCAGCAGTCAGGGTGGTTATAATCAGCCCCAGCATTTT. Protein: CASSQGGYNQPQHF.

A few counts support this clone. This chain connects TRBV10-3 to TRBJ1-1, with D unresolved. The V and J ends lost 10 bases and 3 bases respectively, with 12 bases between them. The CDR3 consists of 12 residues. Per the germline V gene, CDR1 is ENHRY and CDR2 is SYGVKD. The DNA of the CDR3 is TGTGCCACACGCCGGGAGGACACTGAAGCTTTCTTT. This codes for CATRREDTEAFF.

The J gene is TRBJ2-1, the V gene TRBV5-1; D might be TRBD2 (5 bases). In germline, CDR1 is SGHRS, CDR2 YFSETQ. CDR3 length equals 19 residues. Trimming left V 4 bases short and J 8 bases short, with 31 bases between. The CDR3 DNA reads as TGCGCCAGCAGCCGGGTCGCTCGGCGTGGGCTGGACTCCACCGATGAGCAGTTCTTC. Encoded protein: CASSRVARRGLDSTDEQFF.

This chain connects TRBV18 to TRBJ2-2; D unclear. This CDR3 region has 16 residues. Trimming stripped 3 bases from V and 0 bases from J, with 11 bases between. Germline V gene sequence: CDR1 KGHSH, CDR2 LQKENI. CDR3 sequence: CASSPSIDSNTGELFF. CDR3 nucleotides: TGTGCCAGCTCACCGTCGATAGATTCGAACACCGGGGAGCTGTTTTTT.

The rearrangement uses TRBV7-3 and TRBJ2-2; D ambiguous. Germline V gene data show CDR1 as SGHTA and CDR2 as FQGTGA. This CDR3 comprises 12 residues. Trimming stripped 1 base from V and 6 bases from J, with 3 bases between. The CDR3 region is CASSLRAGELFF. The CDR3 DNA reads as TGTGCCAGCAGCTTAAGAGCCGGGGAGCTGTTTTTT.

The V and J genes are TRBV11-2 and TRBJ2-3; 13 bases agree with TRBD2. Germline loops: CDR1 SGHAT, CDR2 FQNNGV. The CDR3 contains 18 residues. J gave up 0 bases and V 1 base, and 4 bases lay outside the gene matches. The CDR3 bases are TGTGCCAGCAGCTTAGGGAGACTAGCGGGGGGCAGCACAGATACGCAGTATTTT. Its translation: CASSLGRLAGGSTDTQYF.

This chain joins TRBV5-1 and TRBJ2-3; 14 bases line up with TRBD2. V lost 4 bases to trimming and J lost 5 bases; unmatched junction nucleotides: 3. Germline V gene sequence: CDR1 SGHRS, CDR2 YFSETQ. The length of the CDR3 is 15 residues. CDR3: CASSIGTSGGDTQYF. CDR3 DNA: TGCGCCAGCAGCATAGGGACTAGCGGGGGAGATACGCAGTATTTT.